These 28 T cell receptor beta chains originate from one sample sequenced in a study of early T cells in non-severe SARS-CoV-2 infection. Each CDR3 protein is one row after TCRdb ran MiXCR on the 5' RACE reads. The sample yields over 35,000 distinct CDR3 sequences, about a tenth seen once. Material for sequencing was whole blood. The receptors shown here come from an adult who was a healthcare worker with PCR-confirmed SARS-CoV-2 infection or an uninfected control (not recorded which).

The sample holds many counts of this clonotype. The chain recombines TRBV12-2 with TRBJ2-1; whether TRBD2, the table's D call, matches the DNA was not checked. TRBV12-2 has pseudogene status. The CDR3 totals 19 residues. CDR3 nucleotides: TGTGCAAGTCGCTTAAGTTTAGCGGGGGGCTGGAGCTCCTACAATGAGCAGTTCTTC. This sequence encodes CASRLSLAGGWSSYNEQFF.

J is TRBJ1-5 and V is TRBV7-2; the D gene is possibly TRBD1 (5 bases). This CDR3 comprises 16 residues. Trimming shortened V by 2 bases and J by 7 bases, and 18 bases separated the two germline ends. CDR1 SGHTA and CDR2 FQGNSA come from the germline V gene. The CDR3 loop is CASSLSAGNVGQPQHF. The CDR3 nucleotides are TGTGCCAGCAGCTTATCTGCAGGGAATGTGGGGCAGCCCCAGCATTTT.

This clonotype has a handful of counts. The gene calls are TRBV29-1 and TRBJ1-2, with 11 positions matching TRBD1. CDR3 length: 13 residues. Germline CDR1 is SQVTM and CDR2 is ANQGSEA. After removal of 7 bases from V and 5 bases from J, the junction contained 6 bases not matched to a gene. The CDR3 reads CSAGTGGPYGYTF. Written as DNA, the CDR3 is TGCAGCGCTGGGACAGGGGGACCATATGGCTACACCTTC.

Many counts were recorded for this clonotype. The V gene is TRBV29-1, the J gene TRBJ1-3, with a tentative D call TRBD1 (5 bases). Germline V gene data show CDR1 as SQVTM and CDR2 as ANQGSEA. The CDR3 extends over 13 amino acids. The V and J ends lost 6 bases and 0 bases respectively, with 9 bases between them. The CDR3 nucleotides are TGCAGCGTAGGGGTCAACTCTGGAAACACCATATATTTT. It codes for CSVGVNSGNTIYF.

This clonotype was counted ten times or more. One end of the junction does not line up with germline, which may come from a read error. This sequence joins TRBV7-9 and TRBJ2-5; perhaps TRBD1 as D (5 bases). The CDR3 loop spans 15 amino acids. Germline CDR1 and CDR2: SEHNR and FQNEAQ (reference sequence). The CDR3 DNA reads as TGTGCCAGCACCTTACTTTTGACAGTTAGGGAGACCCAGTACTTC. Protein product: CASTLLLTVRETQYF.

The chain has TRBV6-2 or TRBV6-3 and TRBJ1-5; perhaps TRBD1 as D (6 bases). The CDR3 consists of 15 residues. Trimming removed 2 bases from V and 5 bases from J, with 13 bases in between. Germline V CDR1 and CDR2: MNHEY, SVGEGT. CDR3 loop: CASSYATGSYQPQHF. CDR3 sequence (DNA): TGTGCCAGCAGTTACGCCACAGGGTCCTATCAGCCCCAGCATTTT.

This chain links TRBV9 with TRBJ2-2, with TRBD2 matching over 8 bases. The length of the CDR3 is 16 residues. V lost 0 bases to trimming and J lost 5 bases; unmatched junction nucleotides: 6. Germline CDR1 SGDLS, CDR2 YYNGEE. The CDR3 bases are TGTGCCAGCAGCGTAGATCCCAGCGGGGGTACCGGGGAGCTGTTTTTT. Its protein product is CASSVDPSGGTGELFF.

In its sample, this clonotype was seen many times. The rearrangement links TRBV7-2 to TRBJ2-3, with TRBD2 matching 9 bases. J gave up 6 bases and V 5 bases, and 12 bases lay outside the gene matches. CDR3 length: 16 amino acids. CDR1 and CDR2 from the germline V gene are SGHTA and FQGNSA. CDR3 in amino acids: CASSTFSGGIPDTQYF. The DNA for the CDR3 is TGTGCCAGCAGCACCTTTAGCGGGGGAATCCCCGATACGCAGTATTTT.

The chain links TRBV20-1 to TRBJ1-6, with no clear D. Trimming took 4 bases from V and 7 from J, leaving 14 bases between them. Germline loops: CDR1 DFQATT, CDR2 SNEGSKA (reference sequence). CDR3 size: 14 residues. DNA for the CDR3: TGCAGTGCTAACAGTATCGACTTCAATTCACCCCTCCACTTT. This gives the protein CSANSIDFNSPLHF.

This clonotype was observed a handful of times. The chain carries TRBV29-1 and TRBJ1-2; 12 nucleotides align to TRBD1. Germline V gives CDR1 SQVTM, CDR2 ANQGSEA. The CDR3 totals 13 residues. Losses at the gene ends were 7 bases for V and 4 bases for J; bases not matched to a gene: 4. The CDR3 DNA is TGCAGCGCTGGGACAGGGGGCCTCTATGGCTACACCTTC. Its translation: CSAGTGGLYGYTF.

This clonotype was counted between two and nine times. The chain carries TRBV4-1 and TRBJ1-2, with a weak D call TRBD1 (6 bases). V was cut by 6 bases and J by 4 bases, with 18 bases left in between. This CDR3 comprises 15 residues. The germline gives CDR1 MGHRA, CDR2 YSYEKL. CDR3 sequence: CASRGGGQYTYGYTF. CDR3 coding DNA: TGCGCCAGCAGAGGCGGAGGACAGTATACCTATGGCTACACCTTC.

This clonotype was recorded many times. CDR3 nucleotides: TGCGCCAGCAGCGATGGACAGGGCCCTTATGGCTACACCTTC. It translates to CASSDGQGPYGYTF. The V gene is TRBV5-1, the J gene TRBJ1-2, with 8 bases identical to TRBD1. This CDR3 spans 14 amino acids. CDR1 SGHRS and CDR2 YFSETQ come from the germline V gene. The ends lost 4 bases at V and 5 bases at J; junction bases unmatched: 7.

This clonotype was seen ten or more times. V is TRBV7-8 and J is TRBJ1-2, with 8 bases fitting TRBD1. J gave up 5 bases and V 5 bases, and 7 bases lay outside the gene matches. From germline, CDR1 is SGHVS and CDR2 FQNEAQ. CDR3 size: 14 residues. CDR3 DNA: TGTGCCAGCAGCCTACCGGACAGGGAGTATGGCTACACCTTC. Residues: CASSLPDREYGYTF.

This clonotype was counted only a few times. At one boundary the junction diverges from the germline segment, which might be a read error. V and J are TRBV30 and TRBJ1-1; D gene ambiguous. The CDR3 has 16 amino acids. Germline V gene data show CDR1 as GTSNPN and CDR2 as SVGIG (reference sequence). CDR3 in amino acids: CAWRIRPSRQNTEVFF. The CDR3 DNA follows: TGTGCCTGGAGAATACGCCCTTCGCGGCAGAACACTGAAGTTTTCTTT.

This clonotype was found a few times. This rearrangement joins TRBV5-1 to TRBJ2-3; D is ambiguous. The CDR3 covers 12 residues. Germline lookup yields CDR1 SGHRS and CDR2 YFSETQ. Trimming shortened V by 0 bases and J by 9 bases, and 8 bases separated the two germline ends. In DNA form, the CDR3 reads TGCGCCAGCAGCTTGGAGCAGACAACGCAGTATTTT. Its protein is CASSLEQTTQYF.

This clonotype was seen once. The V and J genes are TRBV5-4 and TRBJ2-7, with a tentative D call TRBD1 (6 bases). This CDR3 contains 14 residues. The ends were cut back, 3 bases at V and 3 bases at J, with 13 bases in the middle. Germline-derived CDR1 and CDR2 are SGHNT and YYREEE (reference sequence). The CDR3 sequence: CASSYKGGDYEQYF. The DNA for the CDR3 is TGTGCCAGCAGCTACAAAGGGGGAGACTACGAGCAGTACTTC.

This clonotype was seen a handful of times. The V gene is TRBV19, the J gene TRBJ1-2; D not resolved. Per the germline V gene, CDR1 is LNHDA and CDR2 is SQIVND (reference sequence). The CDR3 spans 17 residues. V lost 0 bases to trimming and J lost 2 bases, with 16 bases between them. CDR3 region: CASSIDLIGRENYGYTF. The CDR3 DNA reads as TGTGCCAGTAGTATAGATCTTATAGGCCGGGAAAACTATGGCTACACCTTC.

The rearrangement joins TRBV7-3 to TRBJ2-2, with D perhaps matching TRBD2 (5 bases). The germline gives CDR1 SGHTA, CDR2 FQGTGA. Trimming took 6 bases from V and 1 from J, leaving 9 bases between them. This CDR3 is 14 amino acids long. DNA of the CDR3: TGTGCCAGCAGTCGAGGGATGAACACCGGGGAGCTGTTTTTT. Residues: CASSRGMNTGELFF.

This clonotype was detected many times. V and J are TRBV20-1 and TRBJ2-1; D not certain. Trimming took off 8 bases at V and 0 bases at J, with 11 bases between the two ends. This CDR3 is 13 amino acids long. CDR1 and CDR2 (germline): DFQATT, SNEGSKA (reference sequence). CDR3 DNA: TGCAGTAAACACTCAGACTCCTACAATGAGCAGTTCTTC. Translated: CSKHSDSYNEQFF.

The table lists this clonotype with many counts. This chain connects TRBV4-3 to TRBJ1-1; 8 bases map to TRBD1. J gave up 5 bases and V 4 bases, and 3 bases lay outside the gene matches. Per germline, CDR1 LGHNA and CDR2 YSLEER. CDR3 length: 13 residues. For the CDR3, the DNA is TGCGCCAGCAGCCTGACAGGGGCTACTGAAGCTTTCTTT. This gives the protein CASSLTGATEAFF.

Many counts were recorded for this clonotype. The CDR3 nucleotides are TGTGCCAGCAGCCCCCGTAGGAACGGCGAGACCCAGTACTTC. Translated, it gives CASSPRRNGETQYF. The gene calls are TRBV3-1 and TRBJ2-5; D gene unclear. V dropped 4 bases and J dropped 5 bases, with 14 bases sitting between them. Looked up from germline, CDR1 is LGHDT and CDR2 is YNNKEL (reference sequence). The CDR3 sequence is 14 residues long.

This clonotype was found many times. The chain combines TRBV11-2 with TRBJ2-3, with TRBD1 identical over 7 bases. V lost 1 base to trimming and J lost 1 base; unmatched junction nucleotides: 8. This CDR3 comprises 17 residues. The V gene's germline CDR1 is SGHAT and CDR2 FQNNGV. The CDR3 region is CASSLAAGGHGTDTQYF. In DNA form, the CDR3 reads TGTGCCAGCAGCTTAGCCGCAGGGGGTCATGGCACAGATACGCAGTATTTT.

This clonotype was seen more than once but under ten times. This chain connects TRBV11-2 to TRBJ1-1; D not certain. The V gene lost 1 base and the J gene lost 0 bases, with 12 bases spanning the gap. The germline gives CDR1 SGHAT, CDR2 FQNNGV. CDR3 length equals 16 residues. DNA of the CDR3: TGTGCCAGCAGCTTAGTGGTAGCGCGGGTGAACACTGAAGCTTTCTTT. The encoded protein is CASSLVVARVNTEAFF. The full variable domain, its missing parts supplied by reference TRBV11-2 and TRBJ1-1, is EAGVAQSPRYKIIEKRQSVAFWCNPISGHATLYWYQQILGQGPKLLIQFQNNGVVDDSQLPKDRFSAERLKGVDSTLKIQPAKLEDSAVYLCASSLVVARVNTEAFFGQGTRLTVV.

This clonotype was seen many times. The chain combines TRBV7-2 with TRBJ2-5, with a tentative D call TRBD2 (6 bases). The ends were cut back, 4 bases at V and 5 bases at J, with 17 bases in the middle. The CDR3 length is 15 residues. Germline CDR1 reads SGHTA; CDR2 reads FQGNSA. This CDR3 is CASSSGLALQETQYF. The CDR3 region has the DNA TGTGCCAGCAGCTCGGGACTGGCCTTACAGGAGACCCAGTACTTC.

The V and J genes are TRBV24-1 and TRBJ1-5; D perhaps matches TRBD1 (5 bases). V was clipped by 4 bases and J by 6 bases, with 6 bases between them. Germline V gene lookup returns CDR1 KGHDR and CDR2 SFDVKD. The CDR3 has 12 amino acids. CDR3 bases: TGTGCCACCAGTGAGGGGGGTCAGCCCCAGCATTTT. This codes for CATSEGGQPQHF.

This rearrangement joins TRBV6-5 to TRBJ2-7; 7 bases match TRBD1. The CDR3 is 14 amino acids. V was clipped by 5 bases and J by 0 bases; unmatched bases: 4. Germline V gene lookup returns CDR1 MNHEY and CDR2 SVGAGI. The CDR3 DNA is TGTGCCAGCAGTACCGGGGACAGCTCCTACGAGCAGTACTTC. Amino acids: CASSTGDSSYEQYF.

There are a few counts of this clonotype. V gene TRBV19 combines with J gene TRBJ1-5; D unclear. The length of the CDR3 is 15 residues. Trimming took off 5 bases at V and 0 bases at J, with 11 bases between the two ends. The V gene's germline CDR1 is LNHDA and CDR2 SQIVND (reference sequence). The CDR3 nucleotides read TGTGCCAGTAGTCCCTTCCGCGGTAGCAATCAGCCCCAGCATTTT. It specifies CASSPFRGSNQPQHF.

J is TRBJ2-3 and V is TRBV7-3; no reliable D call. V lost 5 bases, J lost 1 base, and 10 bases lay in between. There are 14 residues in the CDR3. The germline V gene has CDR1 SGHTA and CDR2 FQGTGA. In DNA, the CDR3 is TGTGCCAGCAGCCGCGGACGGGGCACAGATACGCAGTATTTT. This sequence encodes CASSRGRGTDTQYF.